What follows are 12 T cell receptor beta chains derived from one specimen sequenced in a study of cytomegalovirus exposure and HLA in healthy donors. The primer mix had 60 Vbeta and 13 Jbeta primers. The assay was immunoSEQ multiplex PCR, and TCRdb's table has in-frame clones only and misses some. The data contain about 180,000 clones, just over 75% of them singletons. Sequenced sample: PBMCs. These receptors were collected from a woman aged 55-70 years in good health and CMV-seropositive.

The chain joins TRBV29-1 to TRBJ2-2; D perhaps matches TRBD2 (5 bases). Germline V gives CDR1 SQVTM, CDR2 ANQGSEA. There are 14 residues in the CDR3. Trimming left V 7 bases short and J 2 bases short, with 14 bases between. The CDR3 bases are TGCAGCGCTCCCCGGGGTCCTAACACCGGGGAGCTGTTTTTT. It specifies CSAPRGPNTGELFF.

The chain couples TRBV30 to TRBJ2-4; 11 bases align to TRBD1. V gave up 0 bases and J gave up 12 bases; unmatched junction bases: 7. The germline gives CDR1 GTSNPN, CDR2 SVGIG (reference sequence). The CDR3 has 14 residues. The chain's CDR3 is CAWSVDRGQDSQYF. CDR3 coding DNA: TGTGCCTGGAGTGTGGACAGGGGGCAGGACAGTCAGTACTTC.

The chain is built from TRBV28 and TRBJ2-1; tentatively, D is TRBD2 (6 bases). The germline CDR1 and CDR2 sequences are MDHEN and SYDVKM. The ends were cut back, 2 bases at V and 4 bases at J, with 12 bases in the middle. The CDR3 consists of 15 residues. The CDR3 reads CASSLTGTAYNEQFF. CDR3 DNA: TGTGCCAGCAGTTTAACGGGGACTGCATACAATGAGCAGTTCTTC. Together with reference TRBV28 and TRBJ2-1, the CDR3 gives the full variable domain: DVKVTQSSRYLVKRTGEKVFLECVQDMDHENMFWYRQDPGLGLRLIYFSYDVKMKEKGDIPEGYSVSREKKERFSLILESASTNQTSMYLCASSLTGTAYNEQFFGPGTRLTVL.

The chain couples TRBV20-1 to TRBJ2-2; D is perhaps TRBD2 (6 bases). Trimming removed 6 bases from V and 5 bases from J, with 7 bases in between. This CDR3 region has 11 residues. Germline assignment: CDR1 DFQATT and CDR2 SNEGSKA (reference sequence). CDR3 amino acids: CSARGTGELFF. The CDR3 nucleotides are TGCAGTGCCCGGGGGACCGGGGAGCTGTTTTTT.

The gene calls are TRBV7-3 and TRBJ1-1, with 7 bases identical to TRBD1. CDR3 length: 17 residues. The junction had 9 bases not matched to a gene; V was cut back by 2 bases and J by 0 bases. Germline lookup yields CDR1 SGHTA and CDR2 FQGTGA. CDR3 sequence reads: CASSLGRGRRLNTEAFF. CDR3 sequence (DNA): TGTGCCAGCAGCTTAGGCAGGGGGAGACGCTTGAACACTGAAGCTTTCTTT. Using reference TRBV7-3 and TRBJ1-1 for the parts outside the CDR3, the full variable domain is GAGVSQTPSNKVTEKGKYVELRCDPISGHTALYWYRQSLGQGPEFLIYFQGTGAADDSGLPNDRFFAVRPEGSVSTLKIQRTERGDSAVYLCASSLGRGRRLNTEAFFGQGTRLTVV.

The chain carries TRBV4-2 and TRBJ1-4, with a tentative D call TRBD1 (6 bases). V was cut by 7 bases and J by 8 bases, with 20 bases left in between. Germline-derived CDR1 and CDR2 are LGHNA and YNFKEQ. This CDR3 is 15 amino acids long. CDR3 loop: CASTPFTGQPEKLFF. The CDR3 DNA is TGTGCCAGCACCCCCTTCACGGGACAACCCGAAAAACTGTTTTTT.

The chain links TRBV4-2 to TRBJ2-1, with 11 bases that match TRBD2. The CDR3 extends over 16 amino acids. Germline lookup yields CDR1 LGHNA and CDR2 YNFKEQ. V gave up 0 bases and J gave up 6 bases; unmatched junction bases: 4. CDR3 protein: CASSQDLAGGPNEQFF. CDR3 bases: TGTGCCAGCAGCCAAGATCTAGCGGGGGGCCCCAATGAGCAGTTCTTC.

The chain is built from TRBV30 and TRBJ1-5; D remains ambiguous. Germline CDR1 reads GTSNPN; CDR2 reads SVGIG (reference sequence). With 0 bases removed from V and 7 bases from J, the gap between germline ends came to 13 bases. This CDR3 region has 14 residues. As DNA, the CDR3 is TGTGCCTGGAGTGTATGGGGAGTAAGCCAGCCCCAGCATTTT. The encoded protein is CAWSVWGVSQPQHF.

DNA of the CDR3: TGTGCCAGCAGTTTAACAAGTGGAAACACCATATATTTT. It codes for CASSLTSGNTIYF. The chain has TRBV28 and TRBJ1-3; D is uncertain. CDR3 length equals 13 residues. V lost 2 bases, J lost 3 bases, and 5 bases lay in between. The germline gives CDR1 MDHEN, CDR2 SYDVKM.

CDR3 sequence: CASSTDSSPYNEQFF. In nucleotides, the CDR3 is TGTGCCAGTAGTACGGACAGTAGTCCCTACAATGAGCAGTTCTTC. V is TRBV19 and J is TRBJ2-1; tentative D call: TRBD1 (6 bases). Per the germline V gene, CDR1 is LNHDA and CDR2 is SQIVND (reference sequence). The CDR3 is 15 residues long. The ends were cut back, 4 bases at V and 2 bases at J, with 12 bases in the middle.

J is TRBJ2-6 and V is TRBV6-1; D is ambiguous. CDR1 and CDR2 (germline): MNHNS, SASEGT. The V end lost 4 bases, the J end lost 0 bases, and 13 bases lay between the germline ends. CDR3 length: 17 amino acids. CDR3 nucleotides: TGTGCCAGCAGTGTGAGGCCGCCCTCCTCTGGGGCCAACGTCCTGACTTTC. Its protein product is CASSVRPPSSGANVLTF.

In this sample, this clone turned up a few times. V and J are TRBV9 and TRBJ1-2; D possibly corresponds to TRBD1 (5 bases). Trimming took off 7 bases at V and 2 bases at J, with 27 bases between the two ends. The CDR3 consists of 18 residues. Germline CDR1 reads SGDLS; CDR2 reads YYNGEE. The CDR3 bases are TGTGCCAGCGGCAAATCGAGACTGGGGGACTATCTAAACTATGGCTACACCTTC. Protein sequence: CASGKSRLGDYLNYGYTF.